Following are 9 T cell receptor beta chains from one sample sequenced in a study of CD4 and CD8 cells across lung adenocarcinoma regions. Each CDR3 protein gets one entry after TCRdb re-called the PCR reads with MiXCR. The sample records tens of thousands of distinct CDR3 sequences, under 70% being singletons. Sequences were obtained from CD8+ T cells from the center of a lung tumor. The source is a female donor with lung adenocarcinoma. The CD4 and CD8 labels of this study may be unreliable.

The chain joins TRBV11-2 to TRBJ2-1, with D possibly called TRBD1 or TRBD2 (6 bases each). V lost 3 bases and J lost 7, with 13 bases in between. In germline, CDR1 is SGHAT, CDR2 FQNNGV. This CDR3 is 14 amino acids long. CDR3 in amino acids: CASSFMTGANEQFF. The DNA for the CDR3 is TGTGCCAGCAGCTTTATGACGGGGGCGAATGAGCAGTTCTTC.

This clonotype was found many times. The genes are TRBV6-6 and TRBJ2-4; 10 nucleotides align to TRBD2. Germline CDR1 reads MNHNY; CDR2 reads SVGAGI (reference sequence). V trimming: 6 bases; J trimming: 0 bases; junction bases outside the gene matches: 17. CDR3 length: 20 amino acids. The CDR3, as DNA: TGTGCCAGCAGAGGAGTAAGCGGGAGGGCCTTTTTATTAGCCAAAAACATTCAGTACTTC. It specifies CASRGVSGRAFLLAKNIQYF.

The chain couples TRBV27 to TRBJ2-1; 16 nucleotides match TRBD2. CDR1 is MNHEY, CDR2 SMNVEV, per germline (reference sequence). This CDR3 contains 15 residues. V gave up 4 bases and J gave up 9 bases; unmatched junction bases: 3. In DNA, the CDR3 is TGTGCCAGCAGTTCTGGGACTAGCGGGAGGGGTGAGCAGTTCTTC. This sequence encodes CASSSGTSGRGEQFF.

The chain joins TRBV10-2 to TRBJ2-5; D assignment may be TRBD1 or TRBD2 (5 bases each). There are 12 residues in the CDR3. Between the trimmed V and J ends, which lost 4 bases and 5 bases, there was a span of 8 bases. Per germline, CDR1 WSHSY and CDR2 SAAADI. CDR3 DNA sequence: TGCGCCAGCAGTGGGTGGGGGGAGACCCAGTACTTC. Translation: CASSGWGETQYF.

This clonotype appeared a single time. V gene TRBV6-5 combines with J gene TRBJ2-2, with no clear D. From germline, CDR1 is MNHEY and CDR2 SVGAGI. V shed 0 bases and J shed 2 bases, with 4 bases lying between them. This CDR3 has 14 amino acids. The CDR3, as DNA: TGTGCCAGCAGTTACTCGACTAACACCGGGGAGCTGTTTTTT. Amino acids: CASSYSTNTGELFF.

This clonotype was found a few times. This rearrangement joins TRBV20-1 to TRBJ2-5; D not certain. CDR1 is DFQATT, CDR2 SNEGSKA, per germline (reference sequence). The CDR3 spans 12 residues. V lost 7 bases and J 5 bases, leaving 14 bases between the germline ends. The CDR3 nucleotides are TGCAGTGGGATTTCTACCCGGGAGACCCAGTACTTC. Its translation: CSGISTRETQYF.

V usage is TRBV20-1 and J usage is TRBJ2-3; the D gene is possibly TRBD2 (6 bases). The CDR3 is made up of 15 amino acids. Germline V gene sequence: CDR1 DFQATT, CDR2 SNEGSKA (reference sequence). V was cut by 5 bases and J by 1 base, with 16 bases left in between. CDR3 DNA: TGCAGTGCTTCGTCTCCTAGCGAGCGCACAGATACGCAGTATTTT. Protein sequence: CSASSPSERTDTQYF.

Judged by abundance, this clonotype is medium-sized. The chain is built from TRBV6-5 and TRBJ1-6; D ambiguous. Germline V gene lookup returns CDR1 MNHEY and CDR2 SVGAGI. Trimming pared 7 bases from V and 6 bases from J, leaving 16 bases between. The CDR3 runs 15 residues. The CDR3 sequence: CASTDKRTFNSPLHF. The DNA of the CDR3 is TGTGCCAGCACCGATAAGCGTACTTTTAATTCACCCCTCCACTTT.

The chain combines TRBV27 with TRBJ2-4; a weak D match, TRBD1 (5 bases). Germline V gene sequence: CDR1 MNHEY, CDR2 SMNVEV (reference sequence). The CDR3 loop spans 16 amino acids. Trimming took off 6 bases at V and 3 bases at J, with 18 bases between the two ends. As DNA, the CDR3 is TGTGCCAGCAGAAAACAAGGGGTGCCTAACAAAAACATTCAGTACTTC. Translated, it gives CASRKQGVPNKNIQYF.